These T cell receptor beta chains were read from a single sample in a study of T cell responses to AZD1222 COVID-19 vaccine. Generated by immunoSEQ multiplex PCR, the TCRdb table keeps only in-frame clones and is missing some. The data hold over 150,000 clones, with around nine tenths observed a single time. The source material was peripheral blood, sampled 28 days after the second AZD1222 dose. Receptor source: an adult who received the AZD1222 COVID-19 vaccine. CDR3s include the opening cysteine and the closing phenylalanine or tryptophan. D genes are given only for firm matches. Clone size is stated in some rows and not others, as once, few, many or a class when expanded.

J gene: TRBJ1-1; D gene: -; V gene: TRBV5-1; clone size: -; CDR3 DNA: TGCGCCAGCAGCTTGTATCTCGGGGGTGAAGCTTTCTTT; CDR3 protein: CASSLYLGGEAFF
J gene: TRBJ1-1; D gene: -; V gene: TRBV7-8; clone size: -; CDR3 DNA: TGTGCCAGCAGCTTATTGCCCGGGGGCTTTGGGAACACTGAAGCTTTCTTT; CDR3 protein: CASSLLPGGFGNTEAFF
J gene: TRBJ1-6; D gene: -; V gene: TRBV18; clone size: -; CDR3 DNA: TGTGCCAGCTCAGCTCGCGGGGGGGATTCACCCCTCCACTTT; CDR3 protein: CASSARGGDSPLHF
J gene: TRBJ2-2; D gene: -; V gene: TRBV6-5; clone size: -; CDR3 DNA: TGTGCCAGCAGTCCCCCCGGGGGGCTCACCGGGGAGCTGTTTTTT; CDR3 protein: CASSPPGGLTGELFF
J gene: TRBJ1-2; D gene: -; V gene: TRBV29-1; clone size: -; CDR3 DNA: TGCAGCGTTCGATACAGGGACGGCTACACCTTC; CDR3 protein: CSVRYRDGYTF
J gene: TRBJ2-3; D gene: TRBD2; V gene: TRBV6-2/TRBV6-3; clone size: once; CDR3 DNA: TGTGCCAGCAGTTACTCATCGGGGGGATATTATTTT; CDR3 protein: CASSYSSGGYYF
J gene: TRBJ1-6; D gene: TRBD1; V gene: TRBV5-5; clone size: -; CDR3 DNA: TGTGCCAGCAGCTCCCGGGACAGGGCCTATAATTCACCCCTCCACTTT; CDR3 protein: CASSSRDRAYNSPLHF
J gene: TRBJ2-7; D gene: -; V gene: TRBV6-2/TRBV6-3; clone size: -; CDR3 DNA: TGTGCCAGCAGTCAACTGGCGGGACAGTCCTACGAGCAGTACTTC; CDR3 protein: CASSQLAGQSYEQYF
J gene: TRBJ2-6; D gene: TRBD1; V gene: TRBV19; clone size: -; CDR3 DNA: TGTGCCAGTAGTATCAGAGGTCGGGACAGCCCTGGGAGTGGGGCCAACGTTCTGACTTTC; CDR3 protein: CASSIRGRDSPGSGANVLTF
J gene: TRBJ1-1; D gene: -; V gene: TRBV3-1/TRBV3-2; clone size: -; CDR3 DNA: TGTGCCAGCAGCCAGATGGGGGGGCAGACGAACACTGAAGCTTTCTTT; CDR3 protein: CASSQMGGQTNTEAFF